One sample yielded the 23 T cell receptor beta chains listed below, sequenced in a study of T cells in Graves' hyperthyroidism and ophthalmopathy. Regions amplified from RNA transcripts were the TCR beta CDR3 regions. First-round RT-PCR with HTBI primers amplified the TCR CDR3 region. MiXCR, applied by TCRdb to the multiplex PCR reads, yields one record per CDR3 protein. The sample lists 700,000 or so distinct CDR3 sequences, approximately 14% occurring once. Material: blood. Receptors were obtained from a woman in her fifties or sixties with Graves' ophthalmopathy.

This clonotype appeared a few times. The V and J genes are TRBV19 and TRBJ2-2, with D possibly matching TRBD2 (7 bases). V dropped 5 bases and J dropped 4 bases, with 14 bases sitting between them. Per germline, CDR1 LNHDA and CDR2 SQIVND (reference sequence). The CDR3 sequence is 15 residues long. CDR3 coding DNA: TGTGCCAGTAGTCAAGCGGGGACATTCACCGGGGAGCTGTTTTTT. Translated: CASSQAGTFTGELFF.

This clonotype has a count of ten or more. V and J are TRBV28 and TRBJ2-1, with D perhaps matching TRBD1 (6 bases). Germline V gene sequence: CDR1 MDHEN, CDR2 SYDVKM. This CDR3 is built from 12 residues. V was pared by 6 bases and J by 8 bases, with 11 bases between. CDR3 DNA sequence: TGTGCCAGCAGCCAAAAGGGGGATGAGCAGTTCTTC. The encoded protein is CASSQKGDEQFF.

The table lists this clonotype with many counts. V gene TRBV28 combines with J gene TRBJ2-5; the D is unclear. The CDR3 length is 12 residues. Germline CDR1 reads MDHEN; CDR2 reads SYDVKM. Trimming took 3 bases from V and 6 from J, leaving 8 bases between them. In DNA form, the CDR3 reads TGTGCCAGCAGTTTGCCCGGCCAGACCCAGTACTTC. It translates to CASSLPGQTQYF.

This clonotype has ten or more counts. The rearrangement links TRBV18 to TRBJ1-5, with 8 bases aligning to TRBD1. Trimming at V came to 3 bases and at J to 2 bases, leaving 3 bases not matched to a gene. Looked up from germline, CDR1 is KGHSH and CDR2 is LQKENI. The CDR3 has 15 residues. The CDR3 protein is CASSPDRVGNQPQHF. CDR3 bases: TGTGCCAGCTCACCGGACAGGGTGGGCAATCAGCCCCAGCATTTT.

This clonotype was seen ten or more times. The V call is TRBV2, the J call TRBJ2-1; 12 nucleotides line up with TRBD2. The CDR3 loop spans 15 amino acids. Germline CDR1 SNHLY, CDR2 FYNNEI. The ends lost 6 bases at V and 4 bases at J; junction bases unmatched: 4. The CDR3 nucleotides read TGTGCCAGCAGGGATCTAGCGGGAGGGTACAATGAGCAGTTCTTC. Translated: CASRDLAGGYNEQFF. Filled out from reference TRBV2 and TRBJ2-1, the complete variable domain reads EPEVTQTPSHQVTQMGQEVILRCVPISNHLYFYWYRQILGQKVEFLVSFYNNEISEKSEIFDDQFSVERPDGSNFTLKIRSTKLEDSAMYFCASRDLAGGYNEQFFGPGTRLTVL.

Comments on this clonotype: This may come from a read error, since a much larger clone is one base off. The rearrangement uses TRBV5-1 and TRBJ1-1; no clear D. Germline V lookup: CDR1 SGHRS, CDR2 YFSETQ. The CDR3 runs 13 residues. CDR3 bases: TGCGCCAGCAGCATCGGACCTGACACTGGAGCTTTCTTT. Translated: CASSIGPDTGAFF.

This clonotype came up many times. The genes are TRBV30 and TRBJ2-1; TRBD2 agrees at 7 bases. The CDR3 runs to 12 residues. J was trimmed by 6 bases and V by 5 bases; bases with no gene match: 4. Germline V lookup: CDR1 GTSNPN, CDR2 SVGIG (reference sequence). Here the CDR3 DNA reads TGTGCCTGGGGGGGGGGTACCAATGAGCAGTTCTTC. Amino acids: CAWGGGTNEQFF.

This clonotype was detected many times. CDR3 sequence reads: CASSYAPPGNNEQFF. The CDR3 DNA reads TGTGCCAGCAGTTACGCGCCTCCGGGGAACAATGAGCAGTTCTTC. The gene calls are TRBV6-1 and TRBJ2-1; D may be TRBD2 (5 bases). The CDR3 spans 15 residues. Trimming removed 5 bases at V and 5 bases at J, with 16 bases between. Germline lookup yields CDR1 MNHNS and CDR2 SASEGT.

This clonotype was counted many times. This chain links TRBV6-1 with TRBJ2-2, with 8 bases fitting TRBD2. This CDR3 contains 13 residues. V lost 5 bases, J lost 7 bases, and 3 bases stayed unmatched. Germline-derived CDR1 and CDR2 are MNHNS and SASEGT. As DNA, the CDR3 is TGTGCCAGCAGTCCCGGGACTAGCGGGGAGCTGTTTTTT. Encoded protein: CASSPGTSGELFF.

This clonotype came up a few times. This chain uses TRBV30 with TRBJ2-1, with 7 bases aligning to TRBD2. Germline V CDR1 and CDR2: GTSNPN, SVGIG (reference sequence). J gave up 15 bases and V 0 bases, and 5 bases lay outside the gene matches. This CDR3 is built from 11 residues. The CDR3 nucleotides are TGTGCCTGGAGTGTACGGGGGGAGTCGTTCTTC. Amino acid sequence: CAWSVRGESFF.

This clonotype has a count of ten or more. The chain links TRBV12-3 or TRBV12-4 to TRBJ1-5, with 7 bases fitting TRBD1. J gave up 3 bases and V 5 bases, and 7 bases lay outside the gene matches. This CDR3 is built from 15 residues. The CDR3 coding sequence is TGTGCCAGCAGTAAGATCAGGGGGGTCAATCAGCCCCAGCATTTT. Its translation is CASSKIRGVNQPQHF.

This clonotype was seen a few times. The CDR3 ends on some other residue instead of the conserved phenylalanine or tryptophan, so this is likely a read error. V usage is TRBV27 and J usage is TRBJ1-1, with D uncertain. This CDR3 has 13 residues. The germline V gene has CDR1 MNHEY and CDR2 SMNVEV (reference sequence). V lost 7 bases and J 1 base, leaving 10 bases between the germline ends. The CDR3 protein is CASNNYQNTEAFI. CDR3 sequence (DNA): TGTGCCAGCAACAACTACCAGAACACTGAAGCTTTCATT.

This clonotype was recorded many times. The junction departs from the called germline gene at one end, perhaps through a read error. The CDR3 coding sequence is TGCGCCAACAGCTTGGCGGACAGGGAGGTGGATGGCTACACCTTC. Translating it yields CANSLADREVDGYTF. V usage is TRBV5-1 and J usage is TRBJ1-2; 8 bases map to TRBD1. Looked up from germline, CDR1 is SGHRS and CDR2 is YFSETQ. The CDR3 runs 15 residues.

This clonotype was picked up many times. The chain employs TRBV5-1 and TRBJ2-1, with unresolved D. Trimming shortened V by 1 base and J by 6 bases, and 8 bases separated the two germline ends. CDR1 SGHRS and CDR2 YFSETQ come from the germline V gene. This CDR3 has 13 amino acids. In DNA, the CDR3 is TGCGCCAGCAGCTTGTTTAGGCCCAATGAGCAGTTCTTC. Its protein is CASSLFRPNEQFF.

This clonotype has a handful of counts. V and J are TRBV9 and TRBJ2-3; possible D gene TRBD2, 6 bases. The V and J ends lost 4 bases and 1 base respectively, with 13 bases between them. The length of the CDR3 is 15 residues. Per germline, CDR1 SGDLS and CDR2 YYNGEE. CDR3 DNA sequence: TGTGCCAGCAGCCCGGGACTCCTCCGCACAGATACGCAGTATTTT. It codes for CASSPGLLRTDTQYF.

This clonotype has a count of ten or more. The chain recombines TRBV5-5 with TRBJ2-1; D gene uncertain. The V gene's germline CDR1 is SGHKS and CDR2 YYEKEE (reference sequence). The CDR3 has 14 residues. The V and J ends lost 7 bases and 5 bases respectively, with 16 bases between them. CDR3 amino acids: CASGPLRVDNEQFF. In DNA form, the CDR3 reads TGTGCCAGCGGCCCCCTCCGCGTAGACAATGAGCAGTTCTTC.

This clonotype was found many times. The chain links TRBV28 to TRBJ2-7; D is perhaps TRBD1 (6 bases). This CDR3 has 14 residues. Germline CDR1 is MDHEN and CDR2 is SYDVKM. The V gene lost 5 bases and the J gene lost 6 bases, with 17 bases spanning the gap. The CDR3 here is CASSPFLQGVEQYF. In nucleotides, the CDR3 is TGTGCCAGCAGTCCCTTCCTACAGGGTGTCGAGCAGTACTTC.

At least ten counts were recorded for this clonotype. This rearrangement joins TRBV7-3 to TRBJ2-3; the D is unclear. CDR3 length: 12 amino acids. V was shortened by 8 bases and J by 2 bases, with 8 bases between the two germline ends. CDR1 SGHTA and CDR2 FQGTGA come from the germline V gene. CDR3 nucleotide sequence: TGTGCCAGCGGAGACCACACAGATACGCAGTATTTT. This translates into CASGDHTDTQYF.

V is TRBV6-2 or TRBV6-3 and J is TRBJ1-5; the match to TRBD1 covers 12 bases. There are 20 residues in the CDR3. V gave up 4 bases and J gave up 2 bases; unmatched junction bases: 15. Germline V gene sequence: CDR1 MNHEY, CDR2 SVGEGT. CDR3 coding DNA: TGTGCCAGCAGTTCTCAACCCGGGACAGGGGGCAAGTTCGGCAATCAGCCCCAGCATTTT. Protein: CASSSQPGTGGKFGNQPQHF.

To note about this clonotype: Since a much larger clone is just one base distant, this may be a read error. The chain joins TRBV12-3 or TRBV12-4 to TRBJ2-7; 11 bases map to TRBD2. The junction had 3 bases not matched to a gene; V was cut back by 2 bases and J by 0 bases. This CDR3 has 16 amino acids. CDR3 region: CASSLNLAGGSYEQYF. In nucleotides, the CDR3 is TGTGCCAGCAGTTTAAATCTAGCGGGGGGCTCCTACGAGCAGTACTTC.

The chain is built from TRBV28 and TRBJ2-3, with D maybe TRBD2 (5 bases). The CDR3 length is 15 residues. V was cut by 6 bases and J by 8 bases, with 21 bases left in between. The germline V gene encodes CDR1 MDHEN and CDR2 SYDVKM. The CDR3 here is CASSQELGTWVTQYF. The CDR3, as DNA: TGTGCCAGCAGCCAAGAACTAGGCACTTGGGTTACGCAGTATTTT.

This clonotype was seen a few times. Written as DNA, the CDR3 is TGTGCCAGCAGTTTAAGAGCGGGAGGGCATTACAATGAGCAGTTCTTC. This codes for CASSLRAGGHYNEQFF. This chain connects TRBV27 to TRBJ2-1; TRBD2 matches at 10 bases. This CDR3 contains 16 residues. In germline, CDR1 is MNHEY, CDR2 SMNVEV (reference sequence). Trimming at V came to 2 bases and at J to 4 bases, leaving 5 bases not matched to a gene.

On this clonotype itself: The junction does not match germline at one end; this may be a read error. Written as DNA, the CDR3 is TGTGCCAGCACTTTACCGGGTCTCTGGGATCAGCCCCAGCATTTT. Encoded protein: CASTLPGLWDQPQHF. The gene calls are TRBV28 and TRBJ1-5, with D hard to call. The germline CDR1 and CDR2 sequences are MDHEN and SYDVKM. This CDR3 is 15 amino acids long.